The following is a T cell receptor (beta chain) sequence with its context. The data were taken from a study of blood T cell repertoires in COVID-19. As for the study in general: Acute and convalescent COVID-19 specimens originated in the United States, Italy and Spain. T cells, B-cell-depleted T cells, or PBMCs supplied cDNA or gDNA.

Germline V gene lookup returns CDR1 KGHDR and CDR2 SFDVKD. Trimming pared 4 bases from V and 0 bases from J, leaving 15 bases between. This CDR3 is built from 17 residues. In the original processing: The assay estimated nucleated cells by amplifying reference gene primers. This table comes from immunoSEQ multiplex PCR, and its TCRdb copy is limited to in-frame clones, with some not included. V and J calls and clone size are as listed in that table; D and trimming were resolved from the DNA. The sample has under 200,000 clones; more than 75% are singletons. The V call is TRBV24-1, the J call TRBJ2-1; perhaps TRBD2 as D (6 bases). The receptor's source is a middle-aged man with active or convalescent COVID-19. Sequencing input: peripheral blood. CDR3 sequence reads: CATSDSGGLLSYNEQFF. The CDR3 DNA follows: TGTGCCACCAGTGACTCTGGAGGACTACTCTCCTACAATGAGCAGTTCTTC.